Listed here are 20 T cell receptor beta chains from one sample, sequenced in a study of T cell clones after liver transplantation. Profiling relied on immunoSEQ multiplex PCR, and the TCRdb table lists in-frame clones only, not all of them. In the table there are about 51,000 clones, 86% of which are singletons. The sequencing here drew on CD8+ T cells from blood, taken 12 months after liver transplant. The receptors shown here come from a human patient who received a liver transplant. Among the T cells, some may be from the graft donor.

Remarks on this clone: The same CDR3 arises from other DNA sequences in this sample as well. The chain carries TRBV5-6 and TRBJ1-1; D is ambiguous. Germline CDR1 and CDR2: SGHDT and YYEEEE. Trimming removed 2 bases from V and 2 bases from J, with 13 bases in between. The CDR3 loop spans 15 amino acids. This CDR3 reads CASSFLTALNTEAFF. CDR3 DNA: TGTGCCAGCAGCTTTCTGACGGCCTTAAACACTGAAGCTTTCTTT.

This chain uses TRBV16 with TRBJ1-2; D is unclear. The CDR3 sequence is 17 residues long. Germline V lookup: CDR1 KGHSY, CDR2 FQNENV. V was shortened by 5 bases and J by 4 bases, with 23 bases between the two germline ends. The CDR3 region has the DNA TGTGCCAGCAGCGGATCCCCGATCGTTAGAAAGACCTATGGCTACACCTTC. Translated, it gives CASSGSPIVRKTYGYTF.

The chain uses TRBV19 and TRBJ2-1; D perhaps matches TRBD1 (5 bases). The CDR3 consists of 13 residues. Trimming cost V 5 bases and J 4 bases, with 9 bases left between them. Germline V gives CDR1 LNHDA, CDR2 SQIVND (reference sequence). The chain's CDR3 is CASSPTVYNEQFF. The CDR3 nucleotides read TGTGCCAGTAGTCCGACAGTTTACAATGAGCAGTTCTTC.

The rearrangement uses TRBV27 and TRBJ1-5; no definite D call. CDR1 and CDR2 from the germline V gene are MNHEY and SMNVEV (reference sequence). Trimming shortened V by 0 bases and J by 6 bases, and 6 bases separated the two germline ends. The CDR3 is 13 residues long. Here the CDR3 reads CASSLSVAQPQHF. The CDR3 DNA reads TGTGCCAGCAGTTTATCTGTGGCTCAGCCCCAGCATTTT.

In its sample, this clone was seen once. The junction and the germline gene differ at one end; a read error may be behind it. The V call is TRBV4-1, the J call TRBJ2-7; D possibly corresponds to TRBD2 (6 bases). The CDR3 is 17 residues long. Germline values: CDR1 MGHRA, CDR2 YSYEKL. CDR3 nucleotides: TGCGCCAGCAGTCAAGGGGCTTCGCTAGCGAGTACCTACGAGCAGTACTTC. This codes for CASSQGASLASTYEQYF.

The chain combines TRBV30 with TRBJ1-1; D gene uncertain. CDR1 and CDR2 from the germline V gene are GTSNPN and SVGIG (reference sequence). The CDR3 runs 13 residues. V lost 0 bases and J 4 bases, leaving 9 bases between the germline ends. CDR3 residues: CAWSVTPGTEAFF. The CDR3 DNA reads TGTGCCTGGAGTGTAACCCCGGGCACTGAAGCTTTCTTT.

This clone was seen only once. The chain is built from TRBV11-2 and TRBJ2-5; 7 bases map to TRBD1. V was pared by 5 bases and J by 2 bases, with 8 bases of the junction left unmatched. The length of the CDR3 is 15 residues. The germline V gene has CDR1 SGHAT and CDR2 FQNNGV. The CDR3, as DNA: TGTGCCAGCAGCCAGACAGGGTCAGCTCAAGAGACCCAGTACTTC. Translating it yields CASSQTGSAQETQYF.

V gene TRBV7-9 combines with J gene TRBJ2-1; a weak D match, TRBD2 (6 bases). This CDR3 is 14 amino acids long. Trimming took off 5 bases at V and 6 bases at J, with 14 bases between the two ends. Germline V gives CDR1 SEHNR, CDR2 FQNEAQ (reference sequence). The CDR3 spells CASSLGGAANEQFF. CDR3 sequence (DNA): TGTGCCAGCAGCCTCGGGGGAGCCGCCAATGAGCAGTTCTTC. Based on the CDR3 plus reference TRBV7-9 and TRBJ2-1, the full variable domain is DTGVSQNPRHKITKRGQNVTFRCDPISEHNRLYWYRQTLGQGPEFLTYFQNEAQLEKSRLLSDRFSAERPKGSFSTLEIQRTEQGDSAMYLCASSLGGAANEQFFGPGTRLTVL.

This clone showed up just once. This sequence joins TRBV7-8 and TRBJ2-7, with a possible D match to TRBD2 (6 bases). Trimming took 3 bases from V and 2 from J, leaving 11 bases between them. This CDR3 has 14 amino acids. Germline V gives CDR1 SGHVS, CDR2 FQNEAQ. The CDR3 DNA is TGTGCCAGCAGCTTTAGCGGAGGGGCCTACGAGCAGTACTTC. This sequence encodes CASSFSGGAYEQYF.

The CDR3 reads CASSVRLGEFYNEQFF. CDR3 DNA sequence: TGTGCCAGCAGCGTAAGGTTGGGGGAGTTCTACAATGAGCAGTTCTTC. The V gene is TRBV9, the J gene TRBJ2-1, with D perhaps assigned TRBD1 or TRBD2 (5 bases each). The CDR3 is made up of 16 amino acids. Germline assignment: CDR1 SGDLS and CDR2 YYNGEE. V was cut by 1 base and J by 3 bases, with 14 bases left in between.

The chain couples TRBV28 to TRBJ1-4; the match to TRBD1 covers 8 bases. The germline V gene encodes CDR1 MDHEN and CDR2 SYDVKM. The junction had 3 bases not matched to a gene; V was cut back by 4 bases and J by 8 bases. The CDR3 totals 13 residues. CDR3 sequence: CASSSGGREKLFF. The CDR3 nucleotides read TGTGCCAGCAGTTCAGGGGGCAGGGAAAAACTGTTTTTT.

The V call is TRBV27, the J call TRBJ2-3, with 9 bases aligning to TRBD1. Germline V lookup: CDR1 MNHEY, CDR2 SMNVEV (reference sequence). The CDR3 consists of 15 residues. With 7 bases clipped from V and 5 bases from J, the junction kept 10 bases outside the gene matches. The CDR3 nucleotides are TGTGCCAGCACTTCCTCCGGGACAGGGAGAGATACGCAGTATTTT. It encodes CASTSSGTGRDTQYF.

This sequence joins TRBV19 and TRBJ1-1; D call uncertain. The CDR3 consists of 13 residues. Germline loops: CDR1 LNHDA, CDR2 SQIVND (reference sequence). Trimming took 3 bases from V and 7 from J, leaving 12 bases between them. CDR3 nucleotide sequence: TGTGCCAGTAGTATGGGAACACCTAATGAAGCTTTCTTT. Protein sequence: CASSMGTPNEAFF.

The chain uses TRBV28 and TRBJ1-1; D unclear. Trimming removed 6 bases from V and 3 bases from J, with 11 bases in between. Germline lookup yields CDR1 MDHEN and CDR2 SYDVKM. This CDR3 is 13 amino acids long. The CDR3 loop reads CASSPSVDTEAFF. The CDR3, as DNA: TGTGCCAGCAGCCCGTCCGTGGACACTGAAGCTTTCTTT.

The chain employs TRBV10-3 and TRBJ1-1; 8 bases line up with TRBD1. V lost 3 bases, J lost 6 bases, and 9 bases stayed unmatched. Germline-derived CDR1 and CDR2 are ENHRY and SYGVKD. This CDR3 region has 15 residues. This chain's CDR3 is CAISDLQGAVSEAFF. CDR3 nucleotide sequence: TGTGCCATCAGTGATTTGCAGGGGGCGGTTTCTGAAGCTTTCTTT.

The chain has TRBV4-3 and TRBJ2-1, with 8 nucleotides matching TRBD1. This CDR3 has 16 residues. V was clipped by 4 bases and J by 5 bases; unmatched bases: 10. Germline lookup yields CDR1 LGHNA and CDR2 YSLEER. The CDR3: CASSLLPGQANNEQFF. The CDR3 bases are TGCGCCAGCAGCCTCCTCCCGGGACAGGCTAACAATGAGCAGTTCTTC.

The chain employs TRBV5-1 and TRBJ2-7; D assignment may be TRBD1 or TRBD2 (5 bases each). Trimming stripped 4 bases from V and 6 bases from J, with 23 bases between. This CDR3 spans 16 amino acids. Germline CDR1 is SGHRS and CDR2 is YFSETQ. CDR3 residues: CASSLHRDHPRGEQYF. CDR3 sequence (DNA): TGCGCCAGCAGCCTACACCGGGACCATCCTCGAGGCGAGCAGTACTTC.

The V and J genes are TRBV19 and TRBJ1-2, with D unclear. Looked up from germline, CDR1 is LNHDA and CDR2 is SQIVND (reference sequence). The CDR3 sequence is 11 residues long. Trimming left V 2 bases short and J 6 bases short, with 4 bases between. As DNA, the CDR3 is TGTGCCAGTAGTATAACTGATGGCTACACCTTC. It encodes CASSITDGYTF.

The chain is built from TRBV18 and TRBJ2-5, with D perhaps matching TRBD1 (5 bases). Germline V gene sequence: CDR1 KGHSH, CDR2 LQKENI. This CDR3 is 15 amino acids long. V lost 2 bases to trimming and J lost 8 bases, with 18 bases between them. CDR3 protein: CASSPEDAAGRTQYF. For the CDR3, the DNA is TGTGCCAGCTCACCAGAAGACGCTGCAGGGCGTACCCAGTACTTC. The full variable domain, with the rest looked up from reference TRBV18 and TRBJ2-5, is NAGVMQNPRHLVRRRGQEARLRCSPMKGHSHVYWYRQLPEEGLKFMVYLQKENIIDESGMPKERFSAEFPKEGPSILRIQQVVRGDSAAYFCASSPEDAAGRTQYFGPGTRLLVL.

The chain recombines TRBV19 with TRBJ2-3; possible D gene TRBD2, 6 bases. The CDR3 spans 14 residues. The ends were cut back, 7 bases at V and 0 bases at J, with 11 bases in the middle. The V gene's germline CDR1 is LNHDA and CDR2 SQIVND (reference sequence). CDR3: CASNGGASTDTQYF. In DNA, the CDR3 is TGTGCCAGTAATGGAGGGGCTAGCACAGATACGCAGTATTTT.